These 21 T cell receptor beta chains share one sample of origin, sequenced in a study of blood T cell repertoires in COVID-19. Generated by immunoSEQ multiplex PCR, the TCRdb table keeps only in-frame clones and is missing some. The sample has approximately 38,000 clones, around 85% seen once. Material: peripheral blood. All receptors come from a human donor with acute or convalescent COVID-19. The donor label of this sample is uncertain.

V gene TRBV6-5 combines with J gene TRBJ1-5, with unresolved D. The length of the CDR3 is 12 residues. Deletions cut 5 bases from V and 6 bases from J, with 8 bases between. From germline, CDR1 is MNHEY and CDR2 SVGAGI. The CDR3 nucleotides are TGTGCCAGCAGTCCCACGGGTCAGCCCCAGCATTTT. Its translation: CASSPTGQPQHF.

V is TRBV27 and J is TRBJ2-5; 7 positions agree with TRBD1. Germline trimming cut 5 bases from V and 1 base from J; bases unmatched to any gene: 4. This CDR3 has 14 amino acids. CDR1 and CDR2 from the germline V gene are MNHEY and SMNVEV (reference sequence). CDR3 sequence (DNA): TGTGCCAGCAGTCCTGGGACAGTCCAAGAGACCCAGTACTTC. Amino acid sequence: CASSPGTVQETQYF.

This clone has only a few counts. The chain joins TRBV2 to TRBJ1-2; possibly TRBD1 for D (6 bases). The CDR3 has 12 amino acids. The V gene lost 6 bases and the J gene lost 5 bases, with 10 bases spanning the gap. Germline CDR1 is SNHLY and CDR2 is FYNNEI. CDR3 sequence (DNA): TGTGCCAGCAGGGACAGAACATATGGCTACACCTTC. Its protein product is CASRDRTYGYTF.

The V and J genes are TRBV18 and TRBJ2-2, with TRBD2 matching 12 bases. The CDR3 is 18 amino acids. Germline CDR1 KGHSH, CDR2 LQKENI. J lost 3 bases, V lost 5 bases, and 10 bases had no gene match. For the CDR3, the DNA is TGTGCCAGCTCATTCGGACTAGCGGGATCGGGTGACACCGGGGAGCTGTTTTTT. It translates to CASSFGLAGSGDTGELFF. Based on the CDR3 plus reference TRBV18 and TRBJ2-2, the full variable domain is NAGVMQNPRHLVRRRGQEARLRCSPMKGHSHVYWYRQLPEEGLKFMVYLQKENIIDESGMPKERFSAEFPKEGPSILRIQQVVRGDSAAYFCASSFGLAGSGDTGELFFGEGSRLTVL.

The V and J genes are TRBV5-1 and TRBJ2-7; D call uncertain. CDR1 and CDR2 (germline): SGHRS, YFSETQ. V was trimmed by 0 bases and J by 2 bases, leaving 12 bases between them. The CDR3 spans 15 residues. The CDR3 DNA follows: TGCGCCAGCAGCTTGGAGGCCAGAGGCCCCTACGAGCAGTACTTC. It yields the protein CASSLEARGPYEQYF.

The chain recombines TRBV11-1 with TRBJ2-2; D perhaps matches TRBD2 (6 bases). Between the trimmed V and J ends, which lost 7 bases and 3 bases, there was a span of 15 bases. CDR1 SGHAT and CDR2 FQDESV come from the germline V gene (reference sequence). The CDR3 extends over 15 amino acids. CDR3 DNA: TGTGCCAGCACCTCGGGAGACAGATACACCGGGGAGCTGTTTTTT. Its translation is CASTSGDRYTGELFF.

In its sample, this clone was seen a few times. The chain couples TRBV19 to TRBJ1-3, with a weak D call TRBD1 (5 bases). CDR1 is LNHDA, CDR2 SQIVND, per germline (reference sequence). The ends were cut back, 6 bases at V and 7 bases at J, with 16 bases in the middle. This CDR3 has 14 amino acids. The chain's CDR3 is CASSIGPGKNTIYF. The CDR3, as DNA: TGTGCCAGTAGCATTGGGCCAGGGAAGAACACCATATATTTT.

The chain recombines TRBV19 with TRBJ2-3; weak D call: TRBD2 (6 bases). The germline V and J ends were trimmed by 9 bases and 3 bases, with 13 bases remaining between them. Germline V gene data show CDR1 as LNHDA and CDR2 as SQIVND (reference sequence). This CDR3 has 13 residues. The CDR3 sequence: CASQTGGTDTQYF. The DNA of the CDR3 is TGTGCCAGCCAGACTGGGGGGACAGATACGCAGTATTTT.

The chain employs TRBV4-1 and TRBJ2-1, with D maybe TRBD1 (6 bases). V lost 4 bases and J 7 bases, leaving 20 bases between the germline ends. The germline V gene encodes CDR1 MGHRA and CDR2 YSYEKL. This CDR3 comprises 16 residues. In DNA, the CDR3 is TGCGCCAGCAGCCGGGATTCGGGCAGGGGTTTGAATGAGCAGTTCTTC. Translating gives CASSRDSGRGLNEQFF.

V usage is TRBV12-3 or TRBV12-4 and J usage is TRBJ1-2, with D uncertain. This CDR3 is built from 12 residues. Trimming pared 3 bases from V and 4 bases from J, leaving 6 bases between. The CDR3 DNA reads as TGTGCCAGCAGTTTGAACTTCTATGGCTACACCTTC. Translating gives CASSLNFYGYTF.

The rearrangement joins TRBV28 to TRBJ1-1; D uncertain. The CDR3 has 11 residues. Between the trimmed V and J ends, which lost 9 bases and 7 bases, there was a span of 12 bases. CDR1 is MDHEN and CDR2 is SYDVKM in the germline V gene. CDR3 sequence: CASAAGYEAFF. CDR3 sequence (DNA): TGTGCCAGTGCGGCGGGCTATGAAGCTTTCTTT.

The V call is TRBV7-3, the J call TRBJ2-7; possibly TRBD2 for D (5 bases). Trimming left V 5 bases short and J 0 bases short, with 8 bases between. The germline CDR1 and CDR2 sequences are SGHTA and FQGTGA. The CDR3 spans 13 residues. CDR3 coding DNA: TGTGCCAGCAGCGACGGGGACTCCTACGAGCAGTACTTC. Encoded protein: CASSDGDSYEQYF. The full variable domain, with the rest looked up from reference TRBV7-3 and TRBJ2-7, is GAGVSQTPSNKVTEKGKYVELRCDPISGHTALYWYRQSLGQGPEFLIYFQGTGAADDSGLPNDRFFAVRPEGSVSTLKIQRTERGDSAVYLCASSDGDSYEQYFGPGTRLTVT.

V usage is TRBV27 and J usage is TRBJ2-1, with TRBD2 matching over 9 bases. The CDR3 totals 15 residues. CDR1 is MNHEY, CDR2 SMNVEV, per germline (reference sequence). V dropped 5 bases and J dropped 6; count of bases not matched to a gene: 8. CDR3 sequence: CASSNRGREVNEQFF. The CDR3 DNA reads TGTGCCAGCAGTAATCGCGGGAGGGAGGTCAATGAGCAGTTCTTC.

This clone was detected only once. The chain combines TRBV7-3 with TRBJ2-1; 16 bases align to TRBD2. V was pared by 0 bases and J by 6 bases, with 8 bases of the junction left unmatched. Germline assignment: CDR1 SGHTA and CDR2 FQGTGA. The CDR3 is 19 residues long. CDR3 sequence: CASSLTTGLAGGPSNEQFF. The CDR3 DNA follows: TGTGCCAGCAGCTTAACCACGGGACTAGCGGGGGGGCCATCCAATGAGCAGTTCTTC.

This clone was detected only once. The chain has TRBV11-2 and TRBJ1-4; TRBD1 is a possible D gene (6 bases). Trimming took 5 bases from V and 4 from J, leaving 14 bases between them. CDR1 and CDR2 from the germline V gene are SGHAT and FQNNGV. The CDR3 loop spans 15 amino acids. As DNA, the CDR3 is TGTGCCAGCAGCCCCCTGACAGGAAATAATGAAAAACTGTTTTTT. The encoded protein is CASSPLTGNNEKLFF. Filled out from reference TRBV11-2 and TRBJ1-4, the complete variable domain reads EAGVAQSPRYKIIEKRQSVAFWCNPISGHATLYWYQQILGQGPKLLIQFQNNGVVDDSQLPKDRFSAERLKGVDSTLKIQPAKLEDSAVYLCASSPLTGNNEKLFFGSGTQLSVL.

V usage is TRBV27 and J usage is TRBJ2-7; 7 positions match TRBD2. This CDR3 is built from 15 residues. Germline V gene data show CDR1 as MNHEY and CDR2 as SMNVEV (reference sequence). The ends lost 3 bases at V and 4 bases at J; junction bases unmatched: 9. In DNA, the CDR3 is TGTGCCAGCAGTTTGGGAGCTAGCGGAATATACGAGCAGTACTTC. Amino acid sequence: CASSLGASGIYEQYF.

The chain recombines TRBV7-7 with TRBJ2-5; 7 bases match TRBD2. Trimming cost V 5 bases and J 4 bases; bases outside gene matches: 10. In germline, CDR1 is SSHAT, CDR2 FNYEAQ (reference sequence). CDR3 size: 15 residues. The CDR3 sequence is CASSPRTREGETQYF. The DNA for the CDR3 is TGTGCCAGCAGCCCCCGGACTAGGGAGGGAGAGACCCAGTACTTC.

The V and J genes are TRBV7-2 and TRBJ2-2; 11 bases map to TRBD2. Per germline, CDR1 SGHTA and CDR2 FQGNSA. Trimming removed 1 base from V and 4 bases from J; junction bases left unmatched: 2. This CDR3 has 16 residues. The CDR3 sequence: CASSLVSGGATGELFF. The DNA of the CDR3 is TGTGCCAGCAGCTTAGTTAGCGGGGGGGCCACCGGGGAGCTGTTTTTT.

The chain couples TRBV15 to TRBJ1-2; weak D call: TRBD1 (5 bases). Trimming left V 0 bases short and J 4 bases short, with 9 bases between. Germline CDR1 LNHNV, CDR2 YYDKDF (reference sequence). The CDR3 runs 14 residues. In nucleotides, the CDR3 is TGTGCCACCAGCAGAGATCAGGGAACCTATGGCTACACCTTC. The encoded protein is CATSRDQGTYGYTF. The whole variable domain, filled in from reference TRBV15 and TRBJ1-2, reads DAMVIQNPRYQVTQFGKPVTLSCSQTLNHNVMYWYQQKSSQAPKLLFHYYDKDFNNEADTPDNFQSRRPNTSFCFLDIRSPGLGDTAMYLCATSRDQGTYGYTFGSGTRLTVV.

The chain links TRBV20-1 to TRBJ1-1; the match to TRBD1 covers 7 bases. V shed 4 bases, J shed 12 bases, and the junction held 5 bases outside the gene matches. CDR1 DFQATT and CDR2 SNEGSKA come from the germline V gene (reference sequence). CDR3 length: 10 residues. The CDR3 nucleotides read TGCAGTGCTACCCGGGACAGCTCTTTCTTT. It codes for CSATRDSSFF.

The chain uses TRBV5-4 and TRBJ2-5, with D possibly being TRBD1 (6 bases). Trimming shortened V by 0 bases and J by 6 bases, and 12 bases separated the two germline ends. Germline V gene lookup returns CDR1 SGHNT and CDR2 YYREEE (reference sequence). The CDR3 spans 14 residues. The CDR3 here is CASSLDRVSKTQYF. The CDR3 DNA follows: TGTGCCAGCAGCTTGGACAGGGTTAGCAAGACCCAGTACTTC.